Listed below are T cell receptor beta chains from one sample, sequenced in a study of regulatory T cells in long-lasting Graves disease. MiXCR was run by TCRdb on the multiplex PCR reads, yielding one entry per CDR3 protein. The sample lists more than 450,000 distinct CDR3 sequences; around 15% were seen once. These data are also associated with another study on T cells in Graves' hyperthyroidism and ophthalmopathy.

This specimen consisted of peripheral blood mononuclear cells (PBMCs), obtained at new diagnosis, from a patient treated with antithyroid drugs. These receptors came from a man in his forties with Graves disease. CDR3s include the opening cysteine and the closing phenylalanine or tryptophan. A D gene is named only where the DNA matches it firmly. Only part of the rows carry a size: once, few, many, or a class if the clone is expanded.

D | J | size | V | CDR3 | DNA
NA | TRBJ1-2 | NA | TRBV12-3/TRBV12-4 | CASSRRPNTSYTF | TGTGCCAGCAGCCGGAGACCGAACACTAGCTACACCTTC
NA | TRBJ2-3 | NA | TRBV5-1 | CASSLGSATSTDTQYF | TGCGCCAGCAGCTTGGGTTCTGCGACGAGCACAGATACGCAGTATTTT
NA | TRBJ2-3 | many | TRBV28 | CASSFGIEGHTQYF | TGTGCCAGCAGTTTTGGGATCGAGGGCCATACGCAGTATTTT
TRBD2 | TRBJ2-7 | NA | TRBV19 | CASSAGTSGSSYEQYF | TGTGCCAGTAGTGCCGGGACTAGCGGTAGCTCCTACGAGCAGTACTTC
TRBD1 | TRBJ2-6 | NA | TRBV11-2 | CASSHRRDRVAGANVLTF | TGTGCCAGCAGCCACCGCCGGGACAGGGTAGCTGGGGCCAACGTCCTGACTTTC
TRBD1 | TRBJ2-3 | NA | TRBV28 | CASSSGQGWASNTQYF | TGTGCCAGCAGTTCGGGACAGGGGTGGGCGTCAAATACGCAGTATTTT
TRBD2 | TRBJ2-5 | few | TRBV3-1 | CASSQALAGRETQYF | TGTGCCAGCAGCCAGGCACTAGCGGGAAGGGAGACCCAGTACTTC
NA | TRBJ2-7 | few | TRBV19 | CASSPGSSLGQYF | TGTGCCAGTAGTCCCGGGTCATCTTTGGGGCAGTACTTC
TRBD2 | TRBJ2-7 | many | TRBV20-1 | CSVSSGSIYEQYF | TGCAGTGTATCTAGCGGGAGTATATACGAGCAGTACTTC
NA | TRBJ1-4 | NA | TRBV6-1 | CASSERTVKLFF | TGTGCCAGCAGTGAACGGACAGTAAAACTGTTTTTT
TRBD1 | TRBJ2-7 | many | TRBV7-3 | CASSQGQAGEQYF | TGTGCCAGCAGCCAGGGACAGGCGGGCGAGCAGTACTTC
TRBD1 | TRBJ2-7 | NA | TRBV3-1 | CASSRLPGQGTFFPYEQYF | TGTGCCAGCAGCCGATTACCGGGACAGGGAACTTTTTTTCCCTACGAGCAGTACTTC
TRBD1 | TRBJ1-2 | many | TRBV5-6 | CASSYRDRGRGYGYTF | TGTGCCAGCAGCTACCGGGACAGGGGGCGCGGTTATGGCTACACCTTC
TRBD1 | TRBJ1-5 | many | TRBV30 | CAWSGDRGHSNQPQHF | TGTGCCTGGAGCGGGGACAGGGGACATAGCAATCAGCCCCAGCATTTT
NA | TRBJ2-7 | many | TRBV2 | CASSEFPHPGAFYEQYF | TGTGCCAGCAGTGAGTTCCCACACCCGGGAGCGTTCTACGAGCAGTACTTC
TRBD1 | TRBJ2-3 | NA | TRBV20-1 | CSAGDRADTQYF | TGCAGTGCTGGGGACAGGGCAGATACGCAGTATTTT
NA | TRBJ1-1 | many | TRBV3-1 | CASSRRAGVHEAFF | TGTGCCAGCAGCCGTAGGGCAGGGGTCCATGAAGCTTTCTTT
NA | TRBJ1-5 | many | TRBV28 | CASSSPRTGTGQPQHF | TGTGCCAGCAGTTCACCCCGGACGGGTACGGGACAGCCCCAGCATTTT
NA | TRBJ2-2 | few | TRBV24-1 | CATSDSPTGRNTGELFF | TGTGCCACCAGTGATTCCCCCACAGGGAGGAACACCGGGGAGCTGTTTTTT
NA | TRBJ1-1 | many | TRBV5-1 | CASSFGRSLNTEAFF | TGCGCCAGCAGCTTCGGCCGGAGCCTGAACACTGAAGCTTTCTTT
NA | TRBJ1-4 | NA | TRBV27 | CASSSYDHNEKLFF | TGTGCCAGCAGTTCATATGATCATAATGAAAAACTGTTTTTT
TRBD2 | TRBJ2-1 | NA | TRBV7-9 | CASSPTRTSGRDNEQFF | TGTGCCAGCAGCCCAACAAGGACTAGCGGGAGGGACAATGAGCAGTTCTTC
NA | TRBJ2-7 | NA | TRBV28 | CASKDGITYEQYF | TGTGCCAGCAAAGACGGGATTACCTACGAGCAGTACTTC
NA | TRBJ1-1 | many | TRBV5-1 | CASSLNNMNTEAFF | TGCGCCAGCAGCTTGAATAACATGAACACTGAAGCTTTCTTT
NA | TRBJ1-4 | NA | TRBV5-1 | CVNEKLFF | TGCGTGAATGAAAAACTGTTTTTT
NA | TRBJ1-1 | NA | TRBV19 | CASSIRTANTEAFF | TGTGCCAGTAGTATAAGGACGGCGAACACTGAAGCTTTCTTT
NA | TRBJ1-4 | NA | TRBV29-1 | CSYTGGANEKLFF | TGCAGCTACACCGGGGGAGCTAATGAAAAACTGTTTTTT
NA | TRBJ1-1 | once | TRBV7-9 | CASSFAGTPNEAFF | TGTGCCAGCAGCTTTGCCGGGACACCCAATGAAGCTTTCTTT
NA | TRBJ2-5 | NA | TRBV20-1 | CSALVAGPGTQYF | TGCAGTGCACTAGTGGCCGGACCAGGGACCCAGTACTTC
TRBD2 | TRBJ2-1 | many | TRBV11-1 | CASSRGTSDYNEQFF | TGTGCCAGCAGCCGCGGGACTAGCGACTACAATGAGCAGTTCTTC
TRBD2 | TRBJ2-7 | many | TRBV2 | CARDLSGTSGPPSYEQYF | TGTGCCAGAGATCTCAGCGGGACTAGCGGGCCGCCTTCCTACGAGCAGTACTTC
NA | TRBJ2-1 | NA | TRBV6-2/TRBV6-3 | CASSYSASNEQFF | TGTGCCAGCAGTTACTCGGCTAGTAACGAGCAGTTCTTC
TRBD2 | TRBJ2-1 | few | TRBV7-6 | CASSLRPLLAGGLQSYNEQFF | TGTGCCAGCAGCCTACGACCTCTGCTAGCGGGAGGCCTGCAGTCCTACAATGAGCAGTTCTTC
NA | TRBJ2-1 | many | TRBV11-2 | CASSLVQWGANEQFF | TGTGCCAGCAGCTTAGTACAGTGGGGGGCGAACGAGCAGTTCTTC
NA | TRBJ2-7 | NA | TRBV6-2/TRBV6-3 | CASTARGGEQYF | TGTGCCAGCACCGCAAGGGGGGGCGAGCAGTACTTC
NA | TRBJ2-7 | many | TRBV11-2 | CASSLEEISYEQYF | TGTGCCAGCAGCTTAGAGGAGATCTCCTACGAGCAGTACTTC
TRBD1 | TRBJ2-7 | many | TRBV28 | CAVTKRTGGNEQYF | TGTGCCGTGACCAAGCGGACAGGGGGGAACGAGCAGTACTTC
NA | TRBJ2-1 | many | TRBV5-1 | CASSLSGSRYNEQFF | TGCGCCAGCAGCTTGAGCGGAAGCCGTTACAATGAGCAGTTCTTC
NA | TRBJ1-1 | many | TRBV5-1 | CASSLDGSTEAFF | TGCGCCAGCAGCCTCGACGGAAGCACTGAAGCTTTCTTT
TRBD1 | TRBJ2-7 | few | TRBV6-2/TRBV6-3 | CASSEKDRGSHEQYF | TGTGCCAGCAGTGAGAAGGACAGGGGGTCCCACGAGCAGTACTTC
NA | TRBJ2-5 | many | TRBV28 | CASSLFETRARETQYF | TGTGCCAGCAGTTTATTCGAGACTAGGGCACGGGAGACCCAGTACTTC
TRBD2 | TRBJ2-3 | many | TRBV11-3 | CASSLPGGRTDTQYF | TGTGCCAGCAGCTTACCGGGAGGGAGGACAGATACGCAGTATTTT
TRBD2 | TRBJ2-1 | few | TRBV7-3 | CASSSIAGVDYNEQFF | TGTGCCAGCAGCTCTATAGCGGGAGTGGACTACAATGAGCAGTTCTTC
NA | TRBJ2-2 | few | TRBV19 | CASSINWAGELFF | TGTGCCAGTAGTATCAATTGGGCCGGGGAGCTGTTTTTT
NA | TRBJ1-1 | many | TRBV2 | CASSPGDTREAFF | TGTGCCAGCAGCCCGGGGGACACTCGTGAAGCTTTCTTT
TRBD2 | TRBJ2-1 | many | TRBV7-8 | CASSLSRTRGYEQFF | TGTGCCAGCAGCTTATCCAGGACTAGGGGCTATGAGCAGTTCTTC
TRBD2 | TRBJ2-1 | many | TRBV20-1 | CSAPLAGETYNEQFF | TGCAGTGCTCCGCTAGCGGGAGAAACCTACAATGAGCAGTTCTTC
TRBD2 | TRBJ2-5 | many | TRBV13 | CASSPPSGRAGETQYF | TGTGCCAGCAGTCCTCCTAGCGGGAGGGCAGGAGAGACCCAGTACTTC
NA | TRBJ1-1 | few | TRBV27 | CASSYAPLNTEAFF | TGTGCCAGCAGTTATGCCCCCTTGAACACTGAAGCTTTCTTT
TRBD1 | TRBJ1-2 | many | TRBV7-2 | CASSSAGGRYGYTF | TGTGCCAGCAGCTCGGCAGGGGGCCGCTATGGCTACACCTTC
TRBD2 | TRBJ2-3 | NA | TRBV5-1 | CASKPIAGVGFSTDTQYF | TGCGCCAGCAAACCAATAGCGGGAGTGGGATTTAGCACAGATACGCAGTATTTT
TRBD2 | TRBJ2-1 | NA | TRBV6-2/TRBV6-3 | CASSEAGAGDRQFF | TGTGCCAGCAGTGAAGCCGGAGCGGGAGATCGACAGTTCTTC
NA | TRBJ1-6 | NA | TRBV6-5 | CASSSTGSPLHF | TGTGCCAGCAGTTCAACAGGTTCACCCCTCCACTTT
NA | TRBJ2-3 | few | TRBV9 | CASSVDPGPSTDTQYF | TGTGCCAGCAGCGTGGATCCGGGACCCAGCACAGATACGCAGTATTTT
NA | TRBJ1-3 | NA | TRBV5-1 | CASRTGFSGNTIYF | TGCGCCAGCAGAACGGGGTTCTCTGGAAACACCATATATTTT
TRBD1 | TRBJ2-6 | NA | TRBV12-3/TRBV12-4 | CASSLPDRAKGANVLTF | TGTGCCAGCAGTTTACCGGACAGGGCTAAAGGGGCCAACGTCCTGACTTTC
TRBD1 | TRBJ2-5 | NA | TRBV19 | CASPYPTGGEETQYF | TGTGCCAGCCCCTACCCGACAGGGGGGGAAGAGACCCAGTACTTC
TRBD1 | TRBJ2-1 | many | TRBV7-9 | CASRTNRGHHNEQFF | TGTGCCAGCAGGACTAACAGGGGGCATCACAATGAGCAGTTCTTC
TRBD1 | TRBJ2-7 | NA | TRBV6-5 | CASSYFGTGLGEQYF | TGTGCCAGCAGTTATTTCGGGACAGGGCTAGGCGAGCAGTACTTC
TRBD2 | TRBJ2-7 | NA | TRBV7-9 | CASSQDLAGNNYEQYF | TGTGCCAGCAGCCAAGATCTAGCGGGCAATAACTACGAGCAGTACTTC